Shown below are 23 T cell receptor beta chains from a single sample sequenced in a study of blood T cells in healthy people across ages. A second PCR, run for 7 to 11 cycles, used a sample-barcoded 5' primer plus a J-beta primer mix. TCRdb analysed the 5' RACE reads with MiXCR anew, one entry per CDR3 protein. The sample carries more than 900,000 distinct CDR3 sequences, around 29% recorded once. A further study also used this sample, focusing on T cells of mothers and their children.

Input material: blood. The receptors come from a woman aged 40 to 50 in good health.

This clonotype was counted between two and nine times. The V call is TRBV5-1, the J call TRBJ1-6; D is undetermined. The V gene's germline CDR1 is SGHRS and CDR2 YFSETQ. This CDR3 is 16 amino acids long. The V gene lost 0 bases and the J gene lost 6 bases, with 13 bases spanning the gap. The CDR3 DNA is TGCGCCAGCAGCTTGGACGTTGGGATAGGTAATTCACCCCTCCACTTT. It encodes CASSLDVGIGNSPLHF.

This clonotype was observed at least ten times. The chain combines TRBV24-1 with TRBJ1-2; D not certain. Germline lookup yields CDR1 KGHDR and CDR2 SFDVKD. The CDR3 extends over 17 amino acids. The V gene lost 3 bases and the J gene lost 6 bases, with 22 bases spanning the gap. CDR3 loop: CATSDPGQIGPSDGYTF. The CDR3 DNA sequence: TGTGCCACCAGTGATCCCGGCCAGATAGGCCCGTCGGATGGCTACACCTTC.

The V and J genes are TRBV3-1 and TRBJ2-5; a possible D gene is TRBD1 (5 bases). Germline V gene lookup returns CDR1 LGHDT and CDR2 YNNKEL (reference sequence). Trimming cost V 4 bases and J 4 bases, with 16 bases left between them. This CDR3 is built from 15 residues. CDR3: CASSREQALSETQYF. CDR3 sequence (DNA): TGTGCCAGCAGCCGGGAACAGGCGCTTTCAGAGACCCAGTACTTC.

The chain employs TRBV20-1 and TRBJ2-6; 8 positions match TRBD1. Germline V lookup: CDR1 DFQATT, CDR2 SNEGSKA (reference sequence). This CDR3 region has 15 residues. V shed 0 bases, J shed 5 bases, and the junction held 3 bases outside the gene matches. In DNA form, the CDR3 reads TGCAGTGCTAGAGACAGGGGGCCTAGGGCCAACGTCCTGACTTTC. It encodes CSARDRGPRANVLTF.

This clonotype was detected only a few times. The chain recombines TRBV2 with TRBJ1-4; TRBD1 is a possible D gene (6 bases). CDR3 length equals 15 residues. Germline CDR1 is SNHLY and CDR2 is FYNNEI. Trimming took off 5 bases at V and 10 bases at J, with 20 bases between the two ends. The CDR3: CASSIGTGGNAKLFF. The CDR3 nucleotides read TGTGCCAGCAGTATAGGGACCGGGGGCAACGCAAAACTGTTTTTT.

About this clonotype: The junction differs from germline at one of its ends, possibly a read error. The V gene is TRBV7-3, the J gene TRBJ2-2; the D call may be TRBD1 or TRBD2 (5 bases each). CDR1 is SGHTA and CDR2 is FQGTGA in the germline V gene. The CDR3 runs 15 residues. DNA of the CDR3: TGTGCTAGCAGACGGGACCACCTGAACACCGGGGAGCTGTTTTTT. This codes for CASRRDHLNTGELFF.

The CDR3 region is CASLTWGPGTEAFF. The CDR3 bases are TGTGCCAGCTTGACCTGGGGGCCGGGCACTGAAGCTTTCTTT. The chain is built from TRBV6-2 or TRBV6-3 and TRBJ1-1; TRBD1 is a possible D gene (6 bases). Germline assignment: CDR1 MNHEY and CDR2 SVGEGT. This CDR3 region has 14 residues. The germline V and J ends were trimmed by 8 bases and 4 bases, with 17 bases remaining between them.

This chain uses TRBV12-3 or TRBV12-4 with TRBJ2-7; D ambiguous. This CDR3 has 13 amino acids. Trimming shortened V by 6 bases and J by 1 base, and 10 bases separated the two germline ends. This CDR3 is CASSNQESYEQYF. The CDR3 coding sequence is TGTGCCAGCAGCAACCAGGAATCCTACGAGCAGTACTTC.

The chain has TRBV18 and TRBJ1-2, with D unclear. Germline V gene sequence: CDR1 KGHSH, CDR2 LQKENI. This CDR3 is built from 14 residues. Between the trimmed V and J ends, which lost 3 bases and 7 bases, there was a span of 15 bases. CDR3 bases: TGTGCCAGCTCACCCCAGGATTTGGGAGGTGGCTACACCTTC. As protein: CASSPQDLGGGYTF.

This clonotype has more than one count but fewer than ten. The rearrangement joins TRBV6-1 to TRBJ1-1; D may be TRBD1 (6 bases). Germline V gene lookup returns CDR1 MNHNS and CDR2 SASEGT. The V end lost 8 bases, the J end lost 1 base, and 11 bases lay between the germline ends. The CDR3 contains 13 residues. In nucleotides, the CDR3 is TGTGCCAGCCCCAGACAGGCGAACACTGAAGCTTTCTTT. Amino acid sequence: CASPRQANTEAFF.

The chain carries TRBV2 and TRBJ2-1; D possibly corresponds to TRBD1 (7 bases). Germline V gene data show CDR1 as SNHLY and CDR2 as FYNNEI. The CDR3 has 14 amino acids. Trimming removed 8 bases from V and 6 bases from J, with 17 bases in between. For the CDR3, the DNA is TGTGCCAGCGGATCTAGCAGGGGGGCCAATGAGCAGTTCTTC. It specifies CASGSSRGANEQFF.

The sample holds many counts of this clonotype. The chain recombines TRBV11-2 with TRBJ2-3, with D maybe TRBD2 (6 bases). CDR1 and CDR2 (germline): SGHAT, FQNNGV. The germline V and J ends were trimmed by 3 bases and 6 bases, with 19 bases remaining between them. This CDR3 has 16 residues. The CDR3 DNA follows: TGTGCCAGCAGCTTGCGACCCGGGACTGTAAGGGATACGCAGTATTTT. Protein product: CASSLRPGTVRDTQYF.

This clonotype has only one observation. The chain employs TRBV4-1 and TRBJ1-2; tentatively, D is TRBD1 (5 bases). The CDR3 contains 15 residues. Germline assignment: CDR1 MGHRA and CDR2 YSYEKL. Trimming took 2 bases from V and 6 from J, leaving 16 bases between them. This CDR3 is CASSQLQRGPDGYTF. The CDR3 DNA is TGCGCCAGCAGCCAATTACAGAGGGGTCCGGATGGCTACACCTTC.

The V and J genes are TRBV6-2 or TRBV6-3 and TRBJ2-1, with 12 bases matching TRBD2. V shed 0 bases, J shed 10 bases, and the junction held 13 bases outside the gene matches. CDR1 is MNHEY, CDR2 SVGEGT, per germline. The CDR3 contains 18 residues. The CDR3 protein is CASSYSMGSGLAGSEQFF. CDR3 DNA: TGTGCCAGCAGTTACTCGATGGGTAGTGGACTAGCGGGGAGCGAGCAGTTCTTC.

The chain uses TRBV7-9 and TRBJ1-6; D remains unclear. The V gene lost 5 bases and the J gene lost 10 bases, with 12 bases spanning the gap. Germline CDR1 is SEHNR and CDR2 is FQNEAQ (reference sequence). CDR3 length equals 13 residues. The CDR3 DNA follows: TGTGCCAGCAGCCCTATTTCCAGGTCACCCCTCCACTTT. The encoded protein is CASSPISRSPLHF.

J is TRBJ2-1 and V is TRBV7-8; TRBD2 agrees at 7 bases. In germline, CDR1 is SGHVS, CDR2 FQNEAQ. The CDR3 consists of 16 residues. The V gene end was trimmed by 5 bases and the J gene end by 2 bases; junction bases not matched to a gene: 9. CDR3 in amino acids: CASSLLDGGTYNEQFF. CDR3 DNA sequence: TGTGCCAGCAGCCTCCTAGACGGGGGGACCTACAATGAGCAGTTCTTC.

This clonotype was seen ten or more times. The chain is built from TRBV12-3 or TRBV12-4 and TRBJ1-2; TRBD1 is a possible D gene (5 bases). The ends were cut back, 6 bases at V and 2 bases at J, with 10 bases in the middle. CDR3 length: 13 amino acids. The chain's CDR3 is CASRPQANYGYTF. DNA of the CDR3: TGTGCCAGCAGACCACAGGCGAACTATGGCTACACCTTC.

Notes on this clonotype: This clone may be a read error of a much larger clone one base away. J is TRBJ2-4 and V is TRBV12-3 or TRBV12-4, with D possibly being TRBD1 or TRBD2 (5 bases each). The J call may be faulty, since TRBJ2-7 better matches the DNA end. The CDR3 sequence is 14 residues long. The CDR3 loop is CASRSRAGSYEQYF. The CDR3 coding sequence is TGTGCCAGCCGCTCCCGGGCAGGGAGCTACGAGCAGTACTTC.

The chain carries TRBV28 and TRBJ1-1; a possible D gene is TRBD1 (6 bases). CDR3 length: 14 residues. The V gene's germline CDR1 is MDHEN and CDR2 SYDVKM. Trimming stripped 5 bases from V and 5 bases from J, with 15 bases between. The CDR3 nucleotides are TGTGCCAGCAGTCAACAGGGAGGGCGTACTGAAGCTTTCTTT. Protein product: CASSQQGGRTEAFF.

This chain uses TRBV20-1 with TRBJ1-3; D ambiguous. The germline V gene encodes CDR1 DFQATT and CDR2 SNEGSKA (reference sequence). This CDR3 is 15 amino acids long. The germline V and J ends were trimmed by 0 bases and 0 bases, with 9 bases remaining between them. CDR3 in DNA: TGCAGTGCTAGAGATCTCGGGAACTCTGGAAACACCATATATTTT. It is translated as CSARDLGNSGNTIYF.

This clonotype was recorded many times. The rearrangement uses TRBV24-1 and TRBJ1-2; perhaps TRBD1 as D (5 bases). V was trimmed by 0 bases and J by 8 bases, leaving 6 bases between them. Looked up from germline, CDR1 is KGHDR and CDR2 is SFDVKD. CDR3 length: 12 residues. CDR3 sequence (DNA): TGTGCCACCAGTGATTTGCAGGGCGGCTACACCTTC. Translation gives CATSDLQGGYTF.

This clonotype has only a few counts. This chain uses TRBV7-6 with TRBJ1-1; TRBD1 is a possible D gene (6 bases). V lost 5 bases to trimming and J lost 4 bases, with 17 bases between them. The CDR3 runs 15 residues. Germline assignment: CDR1 SGHVS and CDR2 FNYEAQ. CDR3 amino acids: CASSRRQARGTEAFF. DNA of the CDR3: TGTGCCAGCAGCCGCCGACAGGCCCGGGGCACTGAAGCTTTCTTT.

Concerning this clonotype: At one end, the junction sequence differs from germline, possibly due to a read error. The V gene is TRBV4-3, the J gene TRBJ1-6, with D possibly TRBD1 on 6 matching bases. This CDR3 is 16 amino acids long. CDR1 LGHNA and CDR2 YSLEER come from the germline V gene. In DNA form, the CDR3 reads TGCGCCAACAGCCAAGACAGGAGCTCCTATAATTCACCCCTCCACTTT. This sequence encodes CANSQDRSSYNSPLHF.